The clone carrying this T cell receptor (beta chain) was observed a few times. A read error is possible here, since a much larger clone lies one base away. A J-beta primer mix and a sample-barcoded 5' primer were used in a second PCR of about 6 to 12 cycles. One entry per CDR3 protein, called by TCRdb with MiXCR from the 5' RACE reads. There are 750,000 to 950,000 distinct CDR3 sequences in the sample; approximately 55% occur only once, and 40% to 50% lies in the top ten. Trimming cost V 4 bases and J 11 bases; bases outside gene matches: 16. The CDR3 is 17 amino acids. The germline CDR1 and CDR2 sequences are LGHDT and YNNKEL (reference sequence). The sample comes from a study of blood T cells in healthy people across ages.

This sequence was found in a man older than 75 in good health. This chain links TRBV3-1 with TRBJ2-5, with 13 bases matching TRBD2. The sequenced material came from blood. CDR3 sequence reads: CASSLRTSGSHSNEQYF. The CDR3 DNA sequence: TGTGCCAGCAGCCTACGGACTAGCGGGAGCCATTCTAATGAGCAGTACTTC.